The table lists the clone carrying this T cell receptor (beta chain) with a count of one. The data were taken from a study of blood T cell repertoires in COVID-19. Participants were aged roughly 18 to 90 years, lived in around 22 US areas, and enrolled virtually. Cohort 3 donors counted as recovered after two negative PCRs, clearance, or resolved symptoms. The CDR3 runs 14 residues. V was pared by 5 bases and J by 6 bases, with 14 bases between. Germline assignment: CDR1 SGHNT and CDR2 YYREEE (reference sequence). Clones were read by immunoSEQ multiplex PCR, and TCRdb kept only the in-frame ones, dropping some. The repertoire holds roughly 180,000 clones, with around 88% as singletons.

The receptor comes from a woman aged 25-40 years who had recovered from COVID-19. This sequence joins TRBV5-4 and TRBJ2-2; D perhaps matches TRBD1 (5 bases). Sequencing was carried out using PBMCs or T cells enriched from blood (not recorded which). In nucleotides, the CDR3 is TGTGCCAGCAGTTTTGACAGTGTCTCCGGGGAGCTGTTTTTT. This sequence encodes CASSFDSVSGELFF.